This TCR beta chain was sequenced for a study of blood T cell repertoires in COVID-19. Across the study: From the United States, Italy and Spain came samples of acute and convalescent COVID-19. From T cells, B-cell-depleted T cells, or PBMCs came the material, which was cDNA or gDNA.

As originally analysed: For nucleated cells, counts were estimated from reference gene primer amplification. Generated by immunoSEQ multiplex PCR, the TCRdb table keeps only in-frame clones and is missing some. That table furnishes V, J and clone size, whereas the DNA furnished D and trimming. The sample has tens of thousands of clones; about 76% are singletons. This clone is a singleton in its sample. The specimen was peripheral blood. This clonotype was obtained from a human donor in a cohort sampled during active COVID-19.

The CDR3 sequence: CASSPKGVRHQGAQYF. CDR3 DNA sequence: TGTGCCAGCAGCCCAAAAGGTGTCCGACACCAAGGGGCCCAGTACTTC. This chain joins TRBV9 and TRBJ2-5; D is possibly TRBD1 (5 bases). This CDR3 region has 16 residues. Germline V gene lookup returns CDR1 SGDLS and CDR2 YYNGEE. Trimming shortened V by 4 bases and J by 9 bases, and 25 bases separated the two germline ends.